This TCR beta chain was profiled in a study of cytomegalovirus exposure and HLA in healthy donors. V gave up 0 bases and J gave up 0 bases; unmatched junction bases: 5. The V gene's germline CDR1 is SGHVS and CDR2 FQNEAQ. CDR3 length: 18 residues. Study results and caveats: Being indistinguishable, some V segments were excluded, TRBV6-2 and TRBV6-3 among them. In a later analysis, V- and J-gene trimming of beta chains associated with a DCLRE1C missense variant, replicated independently.

To note about this clone: Its antigen is as yet unknown.

With 60 Vbeta and 13 Jbeta primers, the PCR was carried out. Profiled with immunoSEQ multiplex PCR; TCRdb holds only in-frame clones, not every one. The sample has roughly 98,000 clones, around 67% seen once; the top ten hold 2% to 2.5%. Sequencing used PBMCs. V and J are TRBV7-8 and TRBJ1-6; TRBD1 matches 7 bases. This receptor was taken from a man in his fifties in good health and CMV-seronegative. The CDR3 here is CASSLAGTASSYNSPLHF. Here the CDR3 DNA reads TGTGCCAGCAGCTTAGCCGGGACAGCGAGCTCCTATAATTCACCCCTCCACTTT. Together with reference TRBV7-8 and TRBJ1-6, the CDR3 gives the full variable domain: GAGVSQSPRYKVAKRGQDVALRCDPISGHVSLFWYQQALGQGPEFLTYFQNEAQLDKSGLPSDRFFAERPEGSVSTLKIQRTQQEDSAVYLCASSLAGTASSYNSPLHFGNGTRLTVT.